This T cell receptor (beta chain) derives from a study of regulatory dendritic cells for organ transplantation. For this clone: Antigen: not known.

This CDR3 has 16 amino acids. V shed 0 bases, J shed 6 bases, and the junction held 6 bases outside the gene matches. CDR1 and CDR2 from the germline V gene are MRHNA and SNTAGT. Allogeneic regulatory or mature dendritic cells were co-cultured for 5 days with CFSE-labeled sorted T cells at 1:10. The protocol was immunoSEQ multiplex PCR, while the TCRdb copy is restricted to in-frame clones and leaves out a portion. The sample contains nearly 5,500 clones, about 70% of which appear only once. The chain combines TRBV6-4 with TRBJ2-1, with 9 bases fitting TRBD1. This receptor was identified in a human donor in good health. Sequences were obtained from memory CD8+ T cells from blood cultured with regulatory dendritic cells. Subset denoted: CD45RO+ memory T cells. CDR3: CASSDSPGQGLNEQFF. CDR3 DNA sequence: TGTGCCAGCAGTGACTCCCCGGGACAGGGACTCAATGAGCAGTTCTTC.